This T cell receptor beta chain emerged from a study of control samples from healthy donors and cancer patients. This CDR3 comprises 13 residues. The germline V and J ends were trimmed by 8 bases and 1 base, with 6 bases remaining between them. Clones were sequenced by immunoSEQ multiplex PCR, and TCRdb holds only the in-frame ones, with some missing. Of over 85,000 clones detected, 88% appear once; the ten largest clones hold around 3.9%. The TCR sequence derives from a woman aged 55-75 years with lung cancer. Sequencing used PBMCs. The chain carries TRBV12-3 or TRBV12-4 and TRBJ2-6; D unclear. Written as DNA, the CDR3 is TGTGCCAGCCGGTTATCTGGGGCCAACGTCCTGACTTTC. It yields the protein CASRLSGANVLTF.